The TCR beta chain under discussion was sequenced for a study of blood T cell repertoires in COVID-19. Measured with immunoSEQ multiplex PCR; TCRdb has only the in-frame clones, and not every one. Altogether about 670,000 clones are present, around 89% being singletons, with the ten largest covering about 0.24%. Unmatched junction bases numbered 4, after V lost 5 bases and J lost 1 base. The germline V gene encodes CDR1 SGHRS and CDR2 YFSETQ. This CDR3 is 14 amino acids long. This receptor was obtained from a woman younger than 30 with acute or convalescent COVID-19. V and J are TRBV5-1 and TRBJ2-7; 9 bases agree with TRBD1. Sequencing was carried out using peripheral blood. The CDR3 DNA sequence: TGCGCCAGCAGTGTGGGACAGGGTTCCTACGAGCAGTACTTC. Translating gives CASSVGQGSYEQYF.